Sequencing of this TCR beta chain was carried out in a study of Ad26.COV2.S vaccination and SARS-CoV-2 variants. Study in general: Donor had been placed in the Ad26.COV2.S arm of the COV1001 trial.

Concerning this clone: What it recognizes is unknown.

Treatment reported: 15 to 20 received Ad26.COV2.S at low or high dose, single or two shots; several received placebo; per-sample allocation not given. Repertoires come from day 63 after the first vaccine or placebo injection. This adult donor, from Boston, was 18-55 years old. Measured with immunoSEQ multiplex PCR; TCRdb has only the in-frame clones, and not every one. The sample comprises approximately 400,000 clones, under 90% of which are singletons, and around 7% rests with the top ten. J gave up 6 bases and V 4 bases, and 8 bases lay outside the gene matches. CDR1 is MNHEY, CDR2 SVGAGI, per germline. The CDR3 is 14 residues long. Study findings and constraints: Possible underestimation of total T cell responses by the TCR breadth and depth analyses was noted. There was reportedly substantial breadth in spike-specific CD8+ and CD4+ T cell responses after vaccination.

The sequences come from peripheral blood, collected in a trial of Ad26.COV2.S vaccine versus placebo. This TCR came from a person between 18 and 59 years old who received the Ad26.COV2.S COVID-19 vaccine or a placebo. The chain has TRBV6-5 and TRBJ1-1; 7 nucleotides line up with TRBD1. The CDR3, as DNA: TGTGCCAGCAGTTTCAGGGGGAGGGTTCCTGAAGCTTTCTTT. This encodes CASSFRGRVPEAFF.